This T cell receptor (beta chain) emerged from a study of cytomegalovirus exposure and HLA in healthy donors. The CDR3 covers 14 residues. Trimming took 3 bases from V and 0 from J, leaving 9 bases between them. Germline CDR1 SGHRS, CDR2 YFSETQ. Use of 60 Vbeta and 13 Jbeta primers characterized the PCR. The repertoire was sequenced with immunoSEQ multiplex PCR; TCRdb's copy has only in-frame clones and lacks some. The sample lists 55,000 to 80,000 clones; about 81% were seen once. Sample: PBMCs. The J gene is TRBJ1-2, the V gene TRBV5-1; D is undetermined. The receptor's source is a woman younger than 45 in good health and CMV-seronegative. CDR3 region: CASSSAGANYGYTF. DNA of the CDR3: TGCGCCAGCAGCTCCGCTGGAGCTAACTATGGCTACACCTTC.